This TCR beta chain was sequenced during a study of graft-versus-host responses after intestinal transplantation. Details on this clone: Its target is unknown.

Trimming took off 4 bases at V and 4 bases at J, with 10 bases between the two ends. Germline CDR1 and CDR2: SGHDT and YYEEEE. The length of the CDR3 is 13 residues. Data came from immunoSEQ multiplex PCR; TCRdb stores just in-frame clones and leaves some out. The sample has about 89,000 clones, about 95% seen once; the top ten hold 0.15% to 0.2%. This chain links TRBV5-6 with TRBJ2-3; D is ambiguous. This specimen consisted of unstimulated CD4+ T cells sorted from spleen or lymph node cells, obtained before transplant. The sequence came from a human donor who was the organ donor for an intestinal transplant. The CDR3 DNA sequence: TGTGCCAGCAGCGTCCTTGGAGCAGATACGCAGTATTTT. Translation gives CASSVLGADTQYF.